This TCR beta chain comes out of a study of early T cells in non-severe SARS-CoV-2 infection. Across the study: Investigators sequenced bulk RNA drawn from unsorted whole blood, and chains remained unpaired.

Regarding the study as a whole: Database matching using VDJdb favored anti-spike CD8 responses, with private and CD4 specificities left missing.

Separate cDNA molecules each had unique molecular identifiers attached to them. One entry per CDR3 protein results from TCRdb running MiXCR on the 5' RACE reads. The table includes some 81,000 distinct CDR3 sequences, about 17% detected once. The CDR3 runs to 13 residues. Germline-derived CDR1 and CDR2 are MNHEY and SVGAGI. V was pared by 6 bases and J by 5 bases, with 10 bases between. This clonotype turned up a few times. No antigen is known for it. The sequenced sample was whole blood. This receptor was taken from an adult who was a healthcare worker with PCR-confirmed SARS-CoV-2 infection or an uninfected control (not recorded which). This sequence joins TRBV6-5 and TRBJ1-4; D uncertain. The CDR3, as DNA: TGTGCCAGCAGCCGGACGGTCAATGAAAAACTGTTTTTT. Translation gives CASSRTVNEKLFF.